The following is a T cell receptor beta chain sequence with its context. Its specificity is unknown. This sample was included in a study of T cell responses to AZD1222 COVID-19 vaccine. Study outcomes and limitations: Clonal diversity was possibly underestimated, and the donors were mostly white British, with more females.

TCRdb's copy holds only in-frame clones and misses some; the assay was immunoSEQ multiplex PCR. The sample lists 95,000 to 150,000 clones, roughly 90% occurring once. The sequencing here drew on peripheral blood, taken 28 days after the second AZD1222 dose. The receptor was isolated from an adult who received the AZD1222 COVID-19 vaccine.

The CDR3 DNA reads as TGTGCCAGCTCTAAGGCGGGACAGGGGGCCTATGAGCAGTTCTTC. Its translation: CASSKAGQGAYEQFF. The chain carries TRBV18 and TRBJ2-1; 12 bases are shared with TRBD1. After removal of 6 bases from V and 8 bases from J, the junction contained 8 bases not matched to a gene. This CDR3 spans 15 amino acids. Germline lookup yields CDR1 KGHSH and CDR2 LQKENI.